The source of this T cell receptor (beta chain) is a study of T cell responses to AZD1222 COVID-19 vaccine. Study-wide points: Unmutated regions of variants are reportedly targeted by nearly half of spike-specific TCRs. Elevations in Spike-specific TCR breadth and depth followed administration of two AZD1222 doses. Only a handful of AZD1222 recipients were seropositive at baseline.

Of note for this clone: Its specificity is not known.

Measured with immunoSEQ multiplex PCR; TCRdb has only the in-frame clones, and not every one. The table records 110,000 to 150,000 clones, around nine tenths of them present only once. Germline CDR1 LGHDT, CDR2 YNNKEL (reference sequence). Trimming at V came to 3 bases and at J to 5 bases, leaving 5 bases not matched to a gene. The CDR3 contains 15 residues. This sequence originates from an adult in good health. This material consisted of peripheral blood, taken on day 0 of AZD1222 vaccination. The chain uses TRBV3-1 (or the pseudogene TRBV3-2) and TRBJ2-5; 11 bases are shared with TRBD2. The CDR3 DNA follows: TGTGCCAGCAGCCAGAGACTAGCGGGGACCGAGACCCAGTACTTC. It translates to CASSQRLAGTETQYF.